This TCR beta chain was retrieved from a study of cytomegalovirus exposure and HLA in healthy donors. Study-level results: It was reportedly the case that the classifier diagnosed cytomegalovirus status with high specificity and sensitivity.

The PCR contained 60 Vbeta and 13 Jbeta primers. Produced via immunoSEQ multiplex PCR; TCRdb's table is partial and in-frame only. The data show about 160,000 clones, roughly 87% seen once. For this clone: Its antigen is not identified.

The specimen was PBMCs. This TCR derives from a girl aged 10-17 years in good health and CMV-seropositive.

The DNA for the CDR3 is TGTGCCAGCAGTGACGTCGAGCTGTTTTTT. Its translation: CASSDVELFF. The chain joins TRBV6-1 to TRBJ2-2; D not resolved. Germline V gene lookup returns CDR1 MNHNS and CDR2 SASEGT. This CDR3 spans 10 amino acids. V was trimmed by 3 bases and J by 11 bases, leaving 4 bases between them.